The T cell receptor (beta chain) described here comes from a study of graft-versus-host responses after intestinal transplantation. This CDR3 contains 17 residues. Germline V gene lookup returns CDR1 SGHTA and CDR2 FQGNSA. J lost 2 bases, V lost 2 bases, and 9 bases had no gene match. Comment on this clone: Its antigen is unidentified.

Measured with immunoSEQ multiplex PCR; TCRdb has only the in-frame clones, and not every one. Seen here are about 90,000 clones, 80% to 95% observed once, and the top ten hold around 1.2%. The receptor comes from a human donor who was the organ donor for an intestinal transplant. Sequences were derived from unstimulated CD8+ T cells sorted from spleen or lymph node cells, sampled before transplant. The gene calls are TRBV7-2 and TRBJ2-7; TRBD2 agrees at 10 bases. The CDR3 sequence is CASSLWASGRIAYEQYF. The CDR3, as DNA: TGTGCCAGCAGCTTATGGGCTAGCGGGAGAATAGCCTACGAGCAGTACTTC.